These 29 T cell receptor beta chains came from one sample sequenced in a study of cytomegalovirus exposure and HLA in healthy donors. In the PCR, 60 Vbeta and 13 Jbeta primers were used. Assay: immunoSEQ multiplex PCR; the TCRdb copy retains only in-frame clones and omits some. The table includes around 150,000 clones, about 75% detected once. Input material: PBMCs. The receptor source for this set is a woman between 25 and 40 years old in good health and CMV-seronegative.

The chain links TRBV4-2 to TRBJ1-1, with unresolved D. Germline V lookup: CDR1 LGHNA, CDR2 YNFKEQ. This CDR3 has 14 amino acids. V was shortened by 3 bases and J by 6 bases, with 14 bases between the two germline ends. CDR3 in DNA: TGTGCCAGCAGCCAGGCGGGTTCGACACCTGAAGCTTTCTTT. As protein: CASSQAGSTPEAFF.

The chain joins TRBV7-6 to TRBJ1-3; D is unclear. Trimming removed 1 base from V and 4 bases from J, with 14 bases in between. Germline V gives CDR1 SGHVS, CDR2 FNYEAQ. The CDR3 extends over 16 amino acids. Here the CDR3 reads CASSLDPGRGGNTIYF. CDR3 nucleotides: TGTGCCAGCAGCTTAGATCCTGGCAGAGGAGGAAACACCATATATTTT.

This clone was seen a handful of times. J is TRBJ2-3 and V is TRBV10-3; 9 bases match TRBD2. Germline CDR1 is ENHRY and CDR2 is SYGVKD. V shed 3 bases, J shed 2 bases, and the junction held 6 bases outside the gene matches. The CDR3 totals 16 residues. The CDR3 spells CAISEGAGGYTDTQYF. The CDR3 DNA sequence: TGTGCCATCAGTGAAGGAGCGGGGGGATACACAGATACGCAGTATTTT.

The J gene is TRBJ1-2, the V gene TRBV2; D gene ambiguous. The CDR3 totals 12 residues. V shed 3 bases and J shed 5 bases, with 7 bases lying between them. Germline lookup yields CDR1 SNHLY and CDR2 FYNNEI. The CDR3 nucleotides are TGTGCCAGCAGTGATCCAGGATATGGCTACACCTTC. This codes for CASSDPGYGYTF.

This sequence joins TRBV5-4 and TRBJ2-3; 11 nucleotides agree with TRBD1. Germline V CDR1 and CDR2: SGHNT, YYREEE (reference sequence). V lost 4 bases to trimming and J lost 4 bases; unmatched junction nucleotides: 5. This CDR3 spans 15 amino acids. The CDR3 reads CASSRTGGLADTQYF. In DNA form, the CDR3 reads TGTGCCAGCAGCAGGACAGGGGGCCTCGCAGATACGCAGTATTTT.

The chain uses TRBV23-1 and TRBJ1-2, with D possibly TRBD1 on 5 matching bases. TRBV23-1 is an ORF, with its function uncertain. CDR3 size: 12 residues. Trimming removed 9 bases from V and 7 bases from J, with 15 bases in between. The CDR3 DNA is TGCGCCAGTAATGGGGGGGGAAGTGGCTACACCTTC. Translation gives CASNGGGSGYTF.

V is TRBV6-4 and J is TRBJ2-1, with a possible D match to TRBD2 (6 bases). The V end was cut by 6 bases, the J end by 9 bases, with 18 bases between. The germline CDR1 and CDR2 sequences are MRHNA and SNTAGT. This CDR3 region has 14 residues. For the CDR3, the DNA is TGTGCCAGCAGCGAGCTCGGGACTGGCGGTGAGCAGTTCTTC. It codes for CASSELGTGGEQFF.

The J gene is TRBJ1-5, the V gene TRBV18, with 7 bases aligning to TRBD1. The CDR3 length is 15 residues. V shed 3 bases, J shed 0 bases, and the junction held 2 bases outside the gene matches. Germline V CDR1 and CDR2: KGHSH, LQKENI. CDR3 sequence reads: CASSPTGTSNQPQHF. The CDR3 DNA sequence: TGTGCCAGCTCACCGACAGGGACTAGCAATCAGCCCCAGCATTTT. The full variable domain, its missing parts supplied by reference TRBV18 and TRBJ1-5, is NAGVMQNPRHLVRRRGQEARLRCSPMKGHSHVYWYRQLPEEGLKFMVYLQKENIIDESGMPKERFSAEFPKEGPSILRIQQVVRGDSAAYFCASSPTGTSNQPQHFGDGTRLSIL.

The gene calls are TRBV7-3 and TRBJ1-2, with TRBD1 matching over 7 bases. Unmatched junction bases numbered 11, after V lost 5 bases and J lost 5 bases. The CDR3 runs 15 residues. CDR1 and CDR2 from the germline V gene are SGHTA and FQGTGA. CDR3 loop: CASSPTGDLGYGYTF. The CDR3 nucleotides read TGTGCCAGCAGCCCAACAGGGGATCTAGGATATGGCTACACCTTC.

The CDR3 DNA reads as TGTGCCAGCAGCGCAACAGGGGACACTGAAGCTTTCTTT. Translation gives CASSATGDTEAFF. The chain employs TRBV6-1 and TRBJ1-1; 7 bases are a match to TRBD1. This CDR3 has 13 amino acids. The germline CDR1 and CDR2 sequences are MNHNS and SASEGT. The J segment lost 3 bases and the V segment lost 6 bases, leaving 4 bases of the junction unmatched.

A remark on this clone: An end of the junction does not agree with germline; a read error may underlie this. The chain combines TRBV7-7 with TRBJ2-1, with 12 positions matching TRBD2. There are 15 residues in the CDR3. The germline CDR1 and CDR2 sequences are SSHAT and FNYEAQ (reference sequence). CDR3 region: CASSTTSGGRSEQFF. For the CDR3, the DNA is TGTGCTAGCAGCACAACTAGCGGGGGGCGGTCGGAGCAGTTCTTC.

This clone was observed a few times. The V gene is TRBV9, the J gene TRBJ1-2, with unresolved D. CDR1 and CDR2 (germline): SGDLS, YYNGEE. There are 15 residues in the CDR3. The germline V and J ends were trimmed by 6 bases and 0 bases, with 15 bases remaining between them. CDR3 coding DNA: TGTGCCAGCAACTTAAACGGAGATACTAACTATGGCTACACCTTC. Its protein product is CASNLNGDTNYGYTF.

The chain combines TRBV7-2 with TRBJ1-4; weak D call: TRBD1 (6 bases). V was clipped by 0 bases and J by 7 bases, with 12 bases between them. The CDR3 contains 15 residues. Germline CDR1 is SGHTA and CDR2 is FQGNSA. DNA of the CDR3: TGTGCCAGCAGCTTAGCGGCAGGGGCGATTGAAAAACTGTTTTTT. This sequence encodes CASSLAAGAIEKLFF.

The rearrangement links TRBV5-4 to TRBJ1-2; 8 bases fit TRBD1. The CDR3 has 16 amino acids. Germline V gene sequence: CDR1 SGHNT, CDR2 YYREEE (reference sequence). The V gene end was trimmed by 4 bases and the J gene end by 5 bases; junction bases not matched to a gene: 13. CDR3 sequence reads: CASSQRTGSSGYGYTF. For the CDR3, the DNA is TGTGCCAGCAGCCAGCGGACAGGGTCCTCTGGTTATGGCTACACCTTC. Based on the CDR3 plus reference TRBV5-4 and TRBJ1-2, the full variable domain is ETGVTQSPTHLIKTRGQQVTLRCSSQSGHNTVSWYQQALGQGPQFIFQYYREEENGRGNFPPRFSGLQFPNYSSELNVNALELDDSALYLCASSQRTGSSGYGYTFGSGTRLTVV.

This sequence joins TRBV5-1 and TRBJ2-7, with 7 bases aligning to TRBD1. The CDR3 spans 14 residues. The V and J ends lost 4 bases and 0 bases, in that order; junction bases with no gene match: 4. Germline V gives CDR1 SGHRS, CDR2 YFSETQ. CDR3 in DNA: TGCGCCAGCAGCCTGGGACAGAGCTCCTACGAGCAGTACTTC. It translates to CASSLGQSSYEQYF.

The gene calls are TRBV11-2 and TRBJ2-3, with 9 bases fitting TRBD2. Germline V gene lookup returns CDR1 SGHAT and CDR2 FQNNGV. The trim removed 2 bases at V and 3 bases at J, leaving 9 bases unmatched. The CDR3 is made up of 17 amino acids. The CDR3 sequence: CASSLFAGGPVTDTQYF. The CDR3 DNA follows: TGTGCCAGCAGCTTATTTGCGGGGGGGCCAGTAACAGATACGCAGTATTTT.

The rearrangement joins TRBV19 to TRBJ2-7, with a tentative D call TRBD1 (6 bases). Germline V lookup: CDR1 LNHDA, CDR2 SQIVND (reference sequence). The CDR3 totals 14 residues. Trimming took off 4 bases at V and 5 bases at J, with 15 bases between the two ends. CDR3 nucleotide sequence: TGTGCCAGTAGTAAGTCCCCAGGGGCGGACGAGCAGTACTTC. It yields the protein CASSKSPGADEQYF.

This clone was counted only a few times. The rearrangement links TRBV30 to TRBJ1-1, with a weak D call TRBD1 (5 bases). This CDR3 has 14 amino acids. Germline CDR1 and CDR2: GTSNPN and SVGIG (reference sequence). The V end was cut by 3 bases, the J end by 1 base, with 12 bases between. The CDR3 spells CAWRPDTWNTEAFF. Here the CDR3 DNA reads TGTGCCTGGAGGCCGGACACCTGGAACACTGAAGCTTTCTTT.

The chain combines TRBV6-5 with TRBJ1-1; D may be TRBD1 (6 bases). Trimming left V 6 bases short and J 6 bases short, with 14 bases between. The CDR3 loop spans 13 amino acids. The germline V gene has CDR1 MNHEY and CDR2 SVGAGI. The CDR3 DNA is TGTGCCAGCAGAGTCAGGGGAAAGGCTGAAGCTTTCTTT. It yields the protein CASRVRGKAEAFF.

The chain links TRBV9 to TRBJ2-5, with 11 bases lining up with TRBD2. This CDR3 has 17 residues. CDR1 is SGDLS, CDR2 YYNGEE, per germline. V lost 0 bases, J lost 3 bases, and 7 bases stayed unmatched. The CDR3 here is CASSVDASGGLKETQYF. In DNA, the CDR3 is TGTGCCAGCAGCGTAGATGCTAGCGGGGGGCTAAAAGAGACCCAGTACTTC.

This clone was detected only once. The V and J genes are TRBV6-5 and TRBJ1-5, with D perhaps matching TRBD1 (6 bases). V lost 6 bases and J 5 bases, leaving 17 bases between the germline ends. This CDR3 is 15 amino acids long. Germline CDR1 and CDR2: MNHEY and SVGAGI. The CDR3 spells CASRETGRDYQPQHF. The CDR3 nucleotides are TGTGCCAGCAGGGAAACAGGGAGGGATTATCAGCCCCAGCATTTT.

The chain combines TRBV7-9 with TRBJ2-3; the D gene is possibly TRBD2 (6 bases). Germline V gene data show CDR1 as SEHNR and CDR2 as FQNEAQ (reference sequence). The CDR3 is made up of 15 amino acids. V lost 4 bases and J lost 2, with 13 bases in between. CDR3 in DNA: TGTGCCAGCAGCTGGGGGGAGCTGGTCACAGATACGCAGTATTTT. Translated, it gives CASSWGELVTDTQYF.

The V and J genes are TRBV29-1 and TRBJ1-1; 11 nucleotides line up with TRBD1. Per germline, CDR1 SQVTM and CDR2 ANQGSEA. V shed 2 bases and J 6 bases; nucleotides not matched to a gene: 5. The CDR3 totals 14 residues. For the CDR3, the DNA is TGCAGCGTTGAACAGGGACAGGGGGTGGCTGAAGCTTTCTTT. Translation: CSVEQGQGVAEAFF.

This chain joins TRBV27 and TRBJ1-2, with D maybe TRBD1 (5 bases). Germline-derived CDR1 and CDR2 are MNHEY and SMNVEV (reference sequence). Trimming removed 2 bases at V and 0 bases at J, with 16 bases between. CDR3 length equals 17 residues. The CDR3 here is CASSLRQSGGSNYGYTF. CDR3 nucleotide sequence: TGTGCCAGCAGTTTAAGGCAAAGCGGGGGTTCTAACTATGGCTACACCTTC.

This clone appeared a few times. The chain joins TRBV7-8 to TRBJ1-2, with TRBD1 as a possible D gene (5 bases). This CDR3 comprises 14 residues. V lost 4 bases and J lost 4, with 13 bases in between. The V gene's germline CDR1 is SGHVS and CDR2 FQNEAQ. The CDR3, as DNA: TGTGCCAGCAGCTCGATAGACAGCCTCTATGGCTACACCTTC. Translating it yields CASSSIDSLYGYTF.

This clone was detected only once. V is TRBV11-2 and J is TRBJ2-5, with D perhaps TRBD1 (6 bases). V was trimmed by 1 base and J by 11 bases, leaving 11 bases between them. Germline-derived CDR1 and CDR2 are SGHAT and FQNNGV. The CDR3 totals 12 residues. CDR3 bases: TGTGCCAGCAGCTTAGCGGCAGGGGAGCAGTACTTC. Amino acids: CASSLAAGEQYF.

The chain carries TRBV5-1 and TRBJ1-2; 10 bases agree with TRBD1. The CDR3 spans 14 residues. Per germline, CDR1 SGHRS and CDR2 YFSETQ. Germline trimming cut 4 bases from V and 2 bases from J; bases unmatched to any gene: 2. The CDR3 protein is CASSVDRGNYGYTF. The CDR3, as DNA: TGCGCCAGCAGCGTGGACAGGGGGAACTATGGCTACACCTTC.

The gene calls are TRBV4-2 and TRBJ1-1; D not certain. V dropped 0 bases and J dropped 4 bases, with 12 bases sitting between them. Germline V lookup: CDR1 LGHNA, CDR2 YNFKEQ. CDR3 length: 15 residues. The CDR3: CASSQEGGQFTEAFF. The CDR3 DNA sequence: TGTGCCAGCAGCCAAGAAGGCGGTCAATTCACTGAAGCTTTCTTT.

This clone showed up just once. The chain couples TRBV27 to TRBJ1-2, with D tentatively TRBD1 (6 bases). The V end was cut by 8 bases, the J end by 2 bases, with 15 bases between. CDR1 is MNHEY and CDR2 is SMNVEV in the germline V gene (reference sequence). The CDR3 contains 14 residues. CDR3 coding DNA: TGTGCCAGCGGATTCTTACAGGGAAACTATGGCTACACCTTC. Its protein is CASGFLQGNYGYTF.